One T cell receptor beta chain is described in this entry. This entry belongs to a study of blood T cell repertoires in COVID-19. Study in general: Material from acute and convalescent COVID-19 was sourced from the United States, Italy and Spain.

Deletions cut 1 base from V and 4 bases from J, with 7 bases between. The CDR3 runs 13 residues. The germline V gene has CDR1 SGHNT and CDR2 YENEEA. Per the authors' pipeline: Reference gene primer amplification gave estimated nucleated cell counts. Repertoires were generated with immunoSEQ multiplex PCR, while TCRdb's copy carries only in-frame clones and drops some. The DNA gave D and trimming, while V, J and clone size come from that table. Of 130,000 or so clones listed, 65% to 85% are singletons. This receptor was identified in a woman between 65 and 79 years old with acute or convalescent COVID-19. The sample comprised peripheral blood. The chain has TRBV11-3 and TRBJ1-2, with D possibly TRBD1 on 6 matching bases. CDR3 coding DNA: TGTGCCAGCAGCTTAGGAGGGGGCTATGGCTACACCTTC. Translation gives CASSLGGGYGYTF.